This T cell receptor (beta chain) was observed in a study of breast tumors, draining lymph nodes, adjacent tissues. Germline V CDR1 and CDR2: SQVTM, ANQGSEA. The length of the CDR3 is 14 residues. MiXCR, applied by TCRdb to the multiplex PCR reads, yields one record per CDR3 protein. This table holds approximately 52,000 distinct CDR3 sequences, over 40% found once. This chain uses TRBV29-1 with TRBJ2-1; the D call may be TRBD1 or TRBD2 (6 bases each). This sequence originates from a female donor with breast cancer. Some clones in this sample may be carry-over from other donors' samples. The sample consisted of breast tumor tissue. The chain's CDR3 is CSATVGGVGNEQFF. The CDR3 nucleotides are TGCAGTGCTACCGTCGGGGGCGTGGGGAATGAGCAGTTCTTC.